This TCR beta chain was obtained from a study of identical twins. This clonotype was counted only a few times. TCRdb re-called the 5' RACE reads through MiXCR, storing one row per CDR3 protein. Of roughly 490,000 distinct CDR3 sequences in the sample, roughly an eighth were seen once. The same sample was also used in a study of yellow fever vaccine responses in identical twins.

The TCR originated in a woman under 30 in good health. Sequenced sample: CD4+ T cells sorted from blood.

Written as DNA, the CDR3 is TGTGCCAGCAGCCAAGGGGGACGGCAATATGGCTACACCTTC. As protein: CASSQGGRQYGYTF. V is TRBV3-1 and J is TRBJ1-2; weak D call: TRBD1 (5 bases). Trimming cost V 1 base and J 5 bases, with 11 bases left between them. CDR3 length: 14 residues. Germline assignment: CDR1 LGHDT and CDR2 YNNKEL (reference sequence).